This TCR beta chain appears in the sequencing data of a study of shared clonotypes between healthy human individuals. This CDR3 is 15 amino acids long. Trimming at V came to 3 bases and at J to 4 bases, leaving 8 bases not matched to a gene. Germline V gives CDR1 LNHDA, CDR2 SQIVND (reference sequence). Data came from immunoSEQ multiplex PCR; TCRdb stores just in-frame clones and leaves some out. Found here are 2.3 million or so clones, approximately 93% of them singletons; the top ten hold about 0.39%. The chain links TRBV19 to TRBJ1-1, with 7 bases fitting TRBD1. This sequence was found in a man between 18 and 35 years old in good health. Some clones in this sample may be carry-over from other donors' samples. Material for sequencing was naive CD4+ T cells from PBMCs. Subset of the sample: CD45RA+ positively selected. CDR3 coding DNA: TGTGCCAGTAGTATGAGGGACAGTCTGGGCACTGAAGCTTTCTTT. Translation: CASSMRDSLGTEAFF.